A selection of T cell receptor beta chains follows, all from one sample in a study of CD8+CD57+ T cells in acquired aplastic anemia. TCRdb re-derived calls from the reads in MiXCR, one entry per CDR3 protein. The repertoire holds 35,000 to 45,000 distinct CDR3 sequences, 55% to 80% seen once, with less than 25% in the top ten. Sequencing was carried out using sorted CD4+, CD8+, or CD8+CD57+ T cells (not recorded which) from PBMCs. The receptors shown here come from a human donor in good health, serving as a control. The CDR3 runs from the conserved cysteine through the conserved F or W. D genes are given only for firm matches. For some rows the clone size is stated as once, few or many, or as a class when expanded; others skip it.

v_gene	abundance	j_gene	len	d_gene	CDR3aa	CDR3nt
TRBV25-1	NA	TRBJ2-7	13	NA	CASSEYMTYEQYF	TGTGCCAGCAGTGAATATATGACCTACGAGCAGTACTTC
TRBV9	NA	TRBJ1-1	15	TRBD1	CASSPTGTENTEAFF	TGTGCCAGCAGCCCTACCGGGACAGAGAACACTGAAGCTTTCTTT
TRBV7-9	NA	TRBJ2-3	14	NA	CASSSHVGEDTQYF	TGTGCCAGCAGCTCCCATGTAGGGGAGGATACGCAGTATTTT
TRBV2	NA	TRBJ2-3	12	NA	CASQDTTDTQYF	TGTGCCAGCCAGGACACCACAGATACGCAGTATTTT
TRBV5-4	NA	TRBJ2-1	16	TRBD2	CASSLGSGGPFDEQFF	TGTGCCAGCAGCTTGGGTAGCGGGGGCCCGTTCGATGAGCAGTTCTTC
TRBV19	NA	TRBJ1-1	14	NA	CASSIGLISTRAFF	TGTGCCAGTAGTATAGGGTTGATTTCAACCCGAGCTTTCTTT
TRBV15	NA	TRBJ2-7	15	TRBD1	CATSLGQGGTYEQYF	TGTGCCACCAGCCTAGGACAGGGGGGAACCTACGAGCAGTACTTC
TRBV20-1	NA	TRBJ1-3	14	TRBD1	CSARGDRGPNTIYF	TGCAGTGCTAGGGGGGACAGGGGGCCAAACACCATATATTTT
TRBV7-8	once	TRBJ2-7	14	TRBD1	CASSSTGVSYEQYF	TGTGCCAGCAGCTCTACAGGGGTCTCCTACGAGCAGTACTTC
TRBV2	few	TRBJ2-3	13	NA	CASRKGYSDTQYF	TGTGCCAGCAGGAAGGGGTATTCAGATACGCAGTATTTT
TRBV29-1	NA	TRBJ2-1	14	TRBD2	CSLRGSGRVDEQFF	TGCAGCCTACGGGGTAGCGGGAGGGTAGATGAGCAGTTCTTC
TRBV7-9	NA	TRBJ2-7	14	NA	CASSFRDRYYEQYF	TGTGCCAGCAGCTTCCGGGACCGATACTACGAGCAGTACTTC
TRBV29-1	NA	TRBJ1-2	11	NA	CMVEGVNGYTF	TGCATGGTTGAGGGAGTGAATGGCTACACCTTC
TRBV28	many	TRBJ2-1	17	TRBD2	CASSWVAGGPIYNEQFF	TGTGCCAGCAGTTGGGTAGCGGGGGGGCCAATATACAATGAGCAGTTCTTC
TRBV12-3/TRBV12-4	few	TRBJ2-5	11	TRBD2	CASGRGVTQYF	TGTGCCAGCGGTCGGGGGGTGACCCAGTACTTC
TRBV5-1	many	TRBJ1-2	14	NA	CASSPGTEDYGYTF	TGCGCCAGCAGCCCCGGGACCGAGGACTATGGCTACACCTTC
TRBV29-1	NA	TRBJ1-2	10	NA	CSIGEGGYTF	TGCAGCATTGGTGAAGGAGGCTACACCTTC
TRBV27	many	TRBJ2-2	17	TRBD2	CASSLFGLAGVTGELFF	TGTGCCAGCAGTTTATTCGGGCTAGCGGGGGTCACCGGGGAGCTGTTTTTT
TRBV10-2	once	TRBJ1-2	13	NA	CASSEMSHYGYTF	TGCGCCAGCAGTGAAATGAGTCACTATGGCTACACCTTC
TRBV11-2	many	TRBJ2-4	15	NA	CASSLVLGRENIQYF	TGTGCCAGCAGCCTGGTGTTGGGGCGCGAAAACATTCAGTACTTC
TRBV28	once	TRBJ2-1	15	TRBD2	CASSLIAGGNNEQFF	TGTGCCAGCAGTTTGATAGCGGGAGGGAACAATGAGCAGTTCTTC
TRBV19	NA	TRBJ2-2	13	NA	CASSILGRGELFF	TGTGCCAGTAGTATATTGGGCCGCGGGGAGCTGTTTTTT
TRBV29-1	few	TRBJ2-3	16	TRBD1	CSAELQGADGTDTQYF	TGCAGCGCTGAGTTACAGGGGGCAGATGGCACAGATACGCAGTATTTT